Listed here are 4 T cell receptor beta chains from one sample, sequenced in a study of blood T cell repertoires in COVID-19. TCRdb's table, derived via immunoSEQ multiplex PCR, lists solely in-frame clones and lacks some. The sample includes roughly 250,000 clones, 88% of them seen just once. The specimen was peripheral blood. These receptors were obtained from a man aged 55-75 years who had recovered from COVID-19.

The chain combines TRBV2 with TRBJ1-3; 7 bases fit TRBD1. Per the germline V gene, CDR1 is SNHLY and CDR2 is FYNNEI. The CDR3 loop spans 13 amino acids. The junction had 5 bases not matched to a gene; V was cut back by 8 bases and J by 4 bases. The CDR3 loop reads CASQGVTGNTIYF. As DNA, the CDR3 is TGTGCCAGCCAGGGGGTTACAGGAAACACCATATATTTT.

The genes are TRBV18 and TRBJ2-7, with 7 bases lining up with TRBD2. Germline CDR1 KGHSH, CDR2 LQKENI. J was trimmed by 3 bases and V by 0 bases; bases with no gene match: 2. The CDR3 totals 14 residues. CDR3 bases: TGTGCCAGCTCACCACCGGGGGGGAACTACGAGCAGTACTTC. The encoded protein is CASSPPGGNYEQYF.

This rearrangement joins TRBV4-1 to TRBJ2-7; 9 bases match TRBD1. V shed 1 base, J shed 7 bases, and the junction held 5 bases outside the gene matches. The CDR3 contains 14 residues. Germline assignment: CDR1 MGHRA and CDR2 YSYEKL. The CDR3 sequence: CASSQGDRAWEQYF. DNA for the CDR3: TGCGCCAGCAGCCAAGGGGACAGGGCATGGGAGCAGTACTTC.

The genes are TRBV28 and TRBJ1-1; D call uncertain. Trimming removed 4 bases at V and 1 base at J, with 13 bases between. CDR1 and CDR2 (germline): MDHEN, SYDVKM. This CDR3 is built from 15 residues. DNA of the CDR3: TGTGCCAGCAGTTCACACGGACGGGAGAACACTGAAGCTTTCTTT. This sequence encodes CASSSHGRENTEAFF.